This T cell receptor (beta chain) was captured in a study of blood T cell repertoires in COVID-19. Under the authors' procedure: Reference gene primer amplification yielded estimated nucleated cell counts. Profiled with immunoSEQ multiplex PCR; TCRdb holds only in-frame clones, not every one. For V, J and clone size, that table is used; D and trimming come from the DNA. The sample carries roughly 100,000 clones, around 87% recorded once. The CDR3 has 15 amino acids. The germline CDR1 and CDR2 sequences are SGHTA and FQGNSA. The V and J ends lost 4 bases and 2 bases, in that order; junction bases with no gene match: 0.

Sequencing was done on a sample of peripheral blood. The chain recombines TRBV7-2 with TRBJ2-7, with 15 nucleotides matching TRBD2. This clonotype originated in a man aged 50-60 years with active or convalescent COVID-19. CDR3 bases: TGTGCCAGCAGCTGGACTAGCGGGGGGGCCTACGAGCAGTACTTC. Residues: CASSWTSGGAYEQYF.